The source of this T cell receptor (beta chain) is a study of long-term antiretroviral therapy in people with HIV. Background on the study: Collection dates of the earliest samples fall about a decade before the 2015 immediate-ART recommendation.

Per germline, CDR1 LGHNA and CDR2 YNFKEQ. This CDR3 has 16 residues. Germline trimming cut 4 bases from V and 5 bases from J; bases unmatched to any gene: 11. Version v3.0 of the immunoSEQ assay ran at survey level. Clones were read by immunoSEQ multiplex PCR, and TCRdb kept only the in-frame ones, dropping some. The sample has approximately 29,000 clones; more than 75% are singletons. Every one of the participants with HIV received treatment in the United States. The sequenced sample was unsorted PBMCs, obtained 0.5 years after starting antiretroviral therapy. The sequence was collected from a woman aged 18 to 35 with HIV. V usage is TRBV4-2 and J usage is TRBJ2-7; the match to TRBD2 covers 10 bases. The CDR3 sequence is CASSPWGTSGVDEQYF. The CDR3 DNA reads TGTGCCAGCAGCCCCTGGGGTACTAGCGGGGTGGACGAGCAGTACTTC.